This TCR beta chain was sequenced during a study of blood T cell repertoires in COVID-19. The CDR3 runs to 11 residues. Germline CDR1 reads SQVTM; CDR2 reads ANQGSEA. V was shortened by 3 bases and J by 4 bases, with 7 bases between the two germline ends. Sequencing used immunoSEQ multiplex PCR; TCRdb keeps in-frame clones, though not all of them. The sample consists of 300,000 to 400,000 clones, over 80% of them appearing once. Sequencing was done on a sample of peripheral blood. The source of this sequence is a woman aged 45 to 65 with COVID-19, enrolled during active disease. V and J are TRBV29-1 and TRBJ2-7; D might be TRBD1 (6 bases). The CDR3, as DNA: TGCAGCGTTGAGCAGGGGTACGAGCAGTACTTC. Translating gives CSVEQGYEQYF.